This T cell receptor (beta chain) was observed in a study of blood T cell repertoires in COVID-19. Study summary: From T cells, B-cell-depleted T cells, or PBMCs came the material, which was cDNA or gDNA.

Original methodology: Reference gene primers were amplified, and this amplification served to estimate nucleated cell counts. Method: immunoSEQ multiplex PCR; TCRdb's copy keeps in-frame clones and lacks some. V and J calls and clone size are given by that table; D and trimming were obtained from the DNA. The profile shows hundreds of thousands of clones, roughly 84% of them singletons. The participants were between roughly 18 and 90 years old and came from some 25 US areas. Participants were placed into cohorts based on the clinical history they reported. Sequenced: PBMCs or T cells enriched from blood (not recorded which). The receptor's source is a woman aged 40 to 55 who had recovered from COVID-19.

The CDR3 spells CASSNAGTSGRSYNEQFF. In DNA, the CDR3 is TGTGCCAGCAGCAACGCCGGGACTAGCGGGAGGTCCTACAATGAGCAGTTCTTC. The J gene is TRBJ2-1, the V gene TRBV6-2 or TRBV6-3; TRBD2 matches at 15 bases. V shed 6 bases, J shed 1 base, and the junction held 7 bases outside the gene matches. Looked up from germline, CDR1 is MNHEY and CDR2 is SVGEGT. This CDR3 contains 18 residues.